This is a list of T cell receptor beta chains from one sample in a study of blood T cell repertoires in COVID-19. The repertoire was sequenced with immunoSEQ multiplex PCR; TCRdb's copy has only in-frame clones and lacks some. The sample consists of around 200,000 clones, about 86% of them appearing once. Input material: PBMCs or T cells enriched from blood (not recorded which). The receptors come from a young woman who had been exposed to COVID-19. CDR3s include the opening cysteine and the closing phenylalanine or tryptophan. Each record gives: CDR3 DNA, CDR3 protein, D gene, clone size, V gene, J gene. A D gene is named only where the DNA matches it firmly. A row's size may be missing; if present it is once, few, many or a size class.

TGCAGCGTGGGACAGGCTTCTCCCTACGAGCAGTACTTC,CSVGQASPYEQYF,TRBD1,.,TRBV29-1,TRBJ2-7
TGTGCCAGCAGTGAAGTGGCGGGGATATCAACCTACGAGCAGTACTTC,CASSEVAGISTYEQYF,.,.,TRBV6-1,TRBJ2-7
TGTGCCAGCAGCTTGGGGACAGGGACTGGCAATCAGCCCCAGCATTTT,CASSLGTGTGNQPQHF,TRBD1,few,TRBV7-8,TRBJ1-5
TGTGCCAGCAGAGGGTGGGAGCGTGGAGAGACCCAGTACTTC,CASRGWERGETQYF,.,.,TRBV5-4,TRBJ2-5
TGCGCCAGCAGCCCCGGGTGGACAGGGGGCTCTGGGGCCAACGTCCTGACTTTC,CASSPGWTGGSGANVLTF,TRBD1,.,TRBV5-1,TRBJ2-6
TGTGCCAGCAGGGCGGACACTGAAGCTTTCTTT,CASRADTEAFF,.,.,TRBV2,TRBJ1-1
TGTGCCAGCAGTTTCGTCAGGGGGCCCACTGAAGCTTTCTTT,CASSFVRGPTEAFF,TRBD1,once,TRBV6-5,TRBJ1-1
TGTGCCAGCAGCGCGCGGGGTTCGAACACTGAAGCTTTCTTT,CASSARGSNTEAFF,.,.,TRBV11-3,TRBJ1-1
TGCGCCAGCAGCGTGTCAGGTGGCGCTGAAGCTTTCTTT,CASSVSGGAEAFF,.,.,TRBV5-1,TRBJ1-1
TGTGCCAGTAGTACCGGACTAGCGGGGGACTACGAGCAGTACTTC,CASSTGLAGDYEQYF,TRBD2,.,TRBV19,TRBJ2-7
TGTGCCAGCAGGATACAGGGGATGACTGGAAAACTGTTTTTT,CASRIQGMTGKLFF,TRBD1,.,TRBV2,TRBJ1-4
TGTGCCAGCAGTGGTTTTAGCCGGGACAGGGGAAACTATGGCTACACCTTC,CASSGFSRDRGNYGYTF,TRBD1,.,TRBV2,TRBJ1-2
TGTGCCACCAGTTCGGGACAGGGGGCAAATGGCTACACCTTC,CATSSGQGANGYTF,TRBD1,.,TRBV24-1,TRBJ1-2
TGTGCCAGCTCACCTGGACAGGGTGATAATTCACCCCTCCACTTT,CASSPGQGDNSPLHF,TRBD1,few,TRBV18,TRBJ1-6
TGTGCCAGCAGCTCCCATGGGGGGACTGAAGCTTTCTTT,CASSSHGGTEAFF,.,.,TRBV7-2,TRBJ1-1
TGTGCCAGTAATCCTGGGACACATTACGAGCAGTACTTC,CASNPGTHYEQYF,.,once,TRBV19,TRBJ2-7
TGTGCCAGCAGCGCCCTACAGGGGTTGTCCCCCTTTGGAAACACCATATATTTT,CASSALQGLSPFGNTIYF,TRBD1,.,TRBV9,TRBJ1-3
TGTGCCAGCAGTGAAGCAGGACAGGGGCGCACCGGGGAGCTGTTTTTT,CASSEAGQGRTGELFF,TRBD1,.,TRBV2,TRBJ2-2
TGTGCCAGCAGTTACGGGTCGGCGGGGGGCTACACCTTC,CASSYGSAGGYTF,.,.,TRBV6-6,TRBJ1-2
TGTGCCATCAGTGAGTCGATCGAGGGAAACAATGAGCAGTTCTTC,CAISESIEGNNEQFF,.,.,TRBV10-3,TRBJ2-1
TGTGCCAGCAGCTTAGGGAGGACAGGGAGCTCCTACGAGCAGTACTTC,CASSLGRTGSSYEQYF,TRBD1,.,TRBV11-2,TRBJ2-7
TGTGCCAGCAGTTACGATACTAGCACAGATACGCAGTATTTT,CASSYDTSTDTQYF,.,.,TRBV6-5,TRBJ2-3
TGCAGCGTTGACCTGACAGGGGCGAGTGGCTACACCTTC,CSVDLTGASGYTF,TRBD1,.,TRBV29-1,TRBJ1-2
TGTGCCAGCAGCCAAGCGGCTGCGAACACTGAAGCTTTCTTT,CASSQAAANTEAFF,.,.,TRBV6-5,TRBJ1-1
TGTGCCAGCAGCGTAACGGGACAGGGTTACGAGCAGTACTTC,CASSVTGQGYEQYF,TRBD1,.,TRBV9,TRBJ2-7
TGTGCCATCAGTGACGGGGACAACGTCAGGTATACGCAGTATTTT,CAISDGDNVRYTQYF,.,.,TRBV10-3,TRBJ2-3
TGCGCCAGCAGCTTGGCCCGACAGGGGTTCAATTCACCCCTCCACTTT,CASSLARQGFNSPLHF,TRBD1,.,TRBV5-1,TRBJ1-6
TGTGCCAGCAGTTACTCGGCAGCTAACTATGGCTACACCTTC,CASSYSAANYGYTF,.,once,TRBV6-5,TRBJ1-2
TGTGCCGGCTGCCGCGGGGAGAGTTCACCCCTCCACTTT,CAGCRGESSPLHF,.,.,TRBV21-1,TRBJ1-6
TGTGCCAGCAGTTACTCCGGTGAGGGTACCGGGGAGCTGTTTTTT,CASSYSGEGTGELFF,.,.,TRBV6-6,TRBJ2-2
TGTGCCAGCAGTGAAGAGACAGGGTTAGGTCAGCCCCAGCATTTT,CASSEETGLGQPQHF,TRBD1,.,TRBV2,TRBJ1-5
TGCGCCAGCAGCTTTAAAGCTATTACCGCAGGGGAAAATTCACCCCTCCACTTT,CASSFKAITAGENSPLHF,.,.,TRBV5-1,TRBJ1-6
TGTGCCAGCTCACCGGTCGGGGGGTCCTACGAGCAGTACTTC,CASSPVGGSYEQYF,TRBD2,.,TRBV18,TRBJ2-7
TGTGCCAGCAGACTAGGGTACACTGAAGCTTTCTTT,CASRLGYTEAFF,.,.,TRBV28,TRBJ1-1
TGTGCCAGCAGTTTTCTCCCCCCAGGGGGAACTATTAGATATGGCTACACCTTC,CASSFLPPGGTIRYGYTF,TRBD1,.,TRBV27,TRBJ1-2
TGTGCCAGCAGTCTAGGGACAGGCCATGGCTACACCTTC,CASSLGTGHGYTF,TRBD1,.,TRBV6-5,TRBJ1-2
TGTGCCAGCAGCCTACGTTCGGCAGGGGCTAATGAAAAACTGTTTTTT,CASSLRSAGANEKLFF,.,.,TRBV27,TRBJ1-4
TGTGCCTGGAGTGTTTGGGGGGGGACAGATACGCAGTATTTT,CAWSVWGGTDTQYF,TRBD2,.,TRBV30,TRBJ2-3
TGCGCCAGCAGCGTCACAGGGGGGAGCTATGGCTACACCTTC,CASSVTGGSYGYTF,TRBD1,.,TRBV5-1,TRBJ1-2
TGCGCCAGCAGCCACGGGACCTACGAGCAGTACTTC,CASSHGTYEQYF,.,.,TRBV5-1,TRBJ2-7